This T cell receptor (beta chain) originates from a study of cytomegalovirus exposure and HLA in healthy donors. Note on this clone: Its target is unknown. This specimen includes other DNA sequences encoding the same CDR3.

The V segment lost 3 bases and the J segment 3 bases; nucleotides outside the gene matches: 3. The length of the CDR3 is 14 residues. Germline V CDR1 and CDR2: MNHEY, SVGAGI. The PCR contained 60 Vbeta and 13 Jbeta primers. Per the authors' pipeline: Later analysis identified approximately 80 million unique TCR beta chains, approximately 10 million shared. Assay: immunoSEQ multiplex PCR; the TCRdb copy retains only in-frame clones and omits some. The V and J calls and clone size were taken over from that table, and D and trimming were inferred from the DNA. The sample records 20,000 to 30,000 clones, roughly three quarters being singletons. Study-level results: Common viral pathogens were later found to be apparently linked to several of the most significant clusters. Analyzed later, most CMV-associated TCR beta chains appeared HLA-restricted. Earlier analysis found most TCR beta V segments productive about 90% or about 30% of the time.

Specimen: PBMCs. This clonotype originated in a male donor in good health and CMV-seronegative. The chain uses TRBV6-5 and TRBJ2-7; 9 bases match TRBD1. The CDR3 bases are TGTGCCAGCAGTTATGGACAGGGGCTCTACGAGCAGTACTTC. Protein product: CASSYGQGLYEQYF.